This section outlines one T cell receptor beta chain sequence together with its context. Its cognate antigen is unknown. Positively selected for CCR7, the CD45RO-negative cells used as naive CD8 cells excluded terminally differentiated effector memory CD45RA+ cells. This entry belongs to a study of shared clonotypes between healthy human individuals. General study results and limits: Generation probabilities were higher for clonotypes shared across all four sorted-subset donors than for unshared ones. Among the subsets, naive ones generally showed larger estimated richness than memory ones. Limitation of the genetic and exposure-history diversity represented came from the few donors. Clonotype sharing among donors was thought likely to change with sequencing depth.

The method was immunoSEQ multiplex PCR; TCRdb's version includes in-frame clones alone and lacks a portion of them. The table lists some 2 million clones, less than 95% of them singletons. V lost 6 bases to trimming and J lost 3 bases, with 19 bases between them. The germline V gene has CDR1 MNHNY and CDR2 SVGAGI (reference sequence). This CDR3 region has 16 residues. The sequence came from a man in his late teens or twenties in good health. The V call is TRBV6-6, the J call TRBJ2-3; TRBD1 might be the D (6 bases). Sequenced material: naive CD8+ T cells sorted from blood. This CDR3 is CASRIDEGVATDTQYF. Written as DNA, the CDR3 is TGTGCCAGCAGAATTGACGAGGGGGTAGCGACAGATACGCAGTATTTT.